The sequence of this T cell receptor (beta chain) was determined in a study of T cells in localized non-small cell lung cancer. Study outcomes and limitations: Elevated blood T cell density was associated with longer overall survival. Adjacent lung had a median approximately 57 of the 100 largest tumor clones. Heterogeneity cannot be ruled out, as sequencing used one tumor region only. Uninvolved adjacent lung, not tumor, had the highest T cell clonality.

The CDR3 contains 13 residues. The V gene's germline CDR1 is SGHDN and CDR2 FVKESK. V lost 4 bases and J 5 bases, leaving 12 bases between the germline ends. Note on this clone: Its antigen remains unknown.

Data came from immunoSEQ multiplex PCR; TCRdb stores just in-frame clones and leaves some out. The data contain tens of thousands of clones, 80% to 85% of them seen just once; the ten biggest clones take up 4.1%. This clonotype was obtained from a woman between 35 and 70 years old with stage I lung adenocarcinoma. This chain uses TRBV14 with TRBJ2-7; the D is unclear. The specimen comprised peripheral blood, sampled before any cancer treatment. CDR3 in DNA: TGTGCCAGCAGCCCTCGATACCTTAACGAGCAGTACTTC. It specifies CASSPRYLNEQYF.